The 30 T cell receptor beta chains presented below share a single source sample, sequenced in a study of human T cells and chemical hapten exposure. Using its own MiXCR run on the RACE reads, TCRdb lists one record per CDR3 protein. There are about 81,000 distinct CDR3 sequences in the sample; roughly 7.6% occur only once, and roughly 1.6% lies in the top ten. Time point reported: patch test 1, 2 weeks after DPC sensitization. Treatment reported: therapeutic diphenylcyclopropenone sensitization with weekly scalp DPC. The sequencing used whole blood, collected in connection with sensitization to the hapten diphenylcyclopropenone (DPC). All receptors come from a woman aged 25-40 years with alopecia areata. Some clones in this sample may be carry-over from other donors' samples.

This clonotype appeared many times. The CDR3 DNA sequence: TGTGCCAGCAGCGATCGGCTATTCAAAGATCAGCCCCAGCATTTT. It yields the protein CASSDRLFKDQPQHF. This chain joins TRBV5-5 and TRBJ1-5, with D unresolved. Trimming pared 4 bases from V and 5 bases from J, leaving 16 bases between. CDR1 and CDR2 (germline): SGHKS, YYEKEE (reference sequence). The CDR3 is made up of 15 amino acids.

In its sample, this clonotype was seen once. The V call is TRBV5-1, the J call TRBJ1-1; D might be TRBD1 (5 bases). V was pared by 8 bases and J by 1 base, with 18 bases between. CDR3 length: 15 residues. From germline, CDR1 is SGHRS and CDR2 YFSETQ. The CDR3: CARSRDGARNTEAFF. The CDR3 DNA reads as TGCGCCAGAAGCCGGGACGGGGCCAGGAACACTGAAGCTTTCTTT.

This clonotype has a count of ten or more. The chain has TRBV7-3 and TRBJ2-1, with 8 bases aligning to TRBD2. The ends lost 5 bases at V and 0 bases at J; junction bases unmatched: 9. Germline CDR1 SGHTA, CDR2 FQGTGA. CDR3 length equals 17 residues. The DNA for the CDR3 is TGTGCCAGCAGCCGCGGACTAGCCCATTCCTCCTACAATGAGCAGTTCTTC. Translated: CASSRGLAHSSYNEQFF.

This clonotype occurred many times. The J gene is TRBJ2-3, the V gene TRBV7-9; tentative D call: TRBD1 (8 bases). Looked up from germline, CDR1 is SEHNR and CDR2 is FQNEAQ (reference sequence). This CDR3 spans 14 amino acids. V lost 3 bases, J lost 5 bases, and 12 bases lay in between. The CDR3, as DNA: TGTGCCAGCAGCTTTAACAGGGGGGGAGATACGCAGTATTTT. It codes for CASSFNRGGDTQYF.

This clonotype was detected ten times or more. The rearrangement links TRBV2 to TRBJ2-7; 8 bases align to TRBD1. This CDR3 contains 13 residues. The V segment lost 4 bases and the J segment 2 bases; nucleotides outside the gene matches: 1. From germline, CDR1 is SNHLY and CDR2 FYNNEI. CDR3 DNA: TGTGCCAGCAGTGGGACAGGGACCTACGAGCAGTACTTC. Amino acid sequence: CASSGTGTYEQYF.

The J gene is TRBJ1-3, the V gene TRBV19; D call uncertain. The germline V gene encodes CDR1 LNHDA and CDR2 SQIVND (reference sequence). This CDR3 is 14 amino acids long. The V end lost 4 bases, the J end lost 0 bases, and 7 bases lay between the germline ends. CDR3 protein: CASSRLRSGNTIYF. The DNA for the CDR3 is TGTGCCAGTAGTAGATTACGCTCTGGAAACACCATATATTTT.

This clonotype was found a few times. The genes are TRBV25-1 and TRBJ2-5; D may be TRBD1 (5 bases). Germline V gives CDR1 MGHDK, CDR2 SYGVNS. The length of the CDR3 is 11 residues. V was cut by 7 bases and J by 3 bases, with 6 bases left in between. DNA of the CDR3: TGTGCCAGCACAGGGAAAGAGACCCAGTACTTC. Translating it yields CASTGKETQYF.

This chain links TRBV7-6 with TRBJ2-3; D perhaps matches TRBD1 (6 bases). Germline CDR1 reads SGHVS; CDR2 reads FNYEAQ. The ends were cut back, 0 bases at V and 0 bases at J, with 10 bases in the middle. The CDR3 has 16 amino acids. CDR3 residues: CASSLAAGQSTDTQYF. CDR3 bases: TGTGCCAGCAGCTTAGCGGCCGGACAGAGCACAGATACGCAGTATTTT.

This clonotype was counted many times. The V and J genes are TRBV7-9 and TRBJ1-5; 8 positions agree with TRBD1. Germline V lookup: CDR1 SEHNR, CDR2 FQNEAQ (reference sequence). Unmatched junction bases numbered 7, after V lost 5 bases and J lost 4 bases. This CDR3 region has 15 residues. This CDR3 is CASSRGQVENQPQHF. The CDR3 nucleotides read TGTGCCAGCAGCCGGGGACAGGTAGAGAATCAGCCCCAGCATTTT.

This clonotype was recorded a few times. The chain combines TRBV27 with TRBJ1-1, with D tentatively TRBD1 (6 bases). CDR3 length equals 17 residues. Germline values: CDR1 MNHEY, CDR2 SMNVEV (reference sequence). Trimming removed 2 bases at V and 7 bases at J, with 23 bases between. In DNA, the CDR3 is TGTGCCAGCAGTTTAGTCGGGGGCGAAGTTCGGGTGGGTGAAGCTTTCTTT. As protein: CASSLVGGEVRVGEAFF.

The table lists this clonotype with a count of one. A clone one base away is much larger, so this may be a read error. The V call is TRBV6-2 or TRBV6-3, the J call TRBJ1-3; no clear D. CDR1 and CDR2 from the germline V gene are MNHEY and SVGEGT. V was trimmed by 6 bases and J by 2 bases, leaving 11 bases between them. The length of the CDR3 is 14 residues. The DNA of the CDR3 is TGTGCCAGCAGGGTTGACATCACTGGAAACACCATATATTTT. Encoded protein: CASRVDITGNTIYF.

In its sample, this clonotype was seen many times. V gene TRBV4-2 combines with J gene TRBJ1-3; D is uncertain. With 1 base removed from V and 0 bases from J, the gap between germline ends came to 10 bases. CDR3 size: 16 residues. Germline V gives CDR1 LGHNA, CDR2 YNFKEQ. As DNA, the CDR3 is TGTGCCAGCAGCCAAGCGGATCTACACTCTGGAAACACCATATATTTT. Encoded protein: CASSQADLHSGNTIYF.

This clonotype turned up a few times. The chain has TRBV10-3 and TRBJ1-5, with no clear D. The germline CDR1 and CDR2 sequences are ENHRY and SYGVKD. V lost 6 bases and J 0 bases, leaving 9 bases between the germline ends. The CDR3 runs 14 residues. The CDR3 spells CAIRGSDSNQPQHF. CDR3 nucleotides: TGTGCCATCAGGGGATCCGATAGCAATCAGCCCCAGCATTTT.

Note on this clonotype: Since a much larger clone is just one base distant, this may be a read error. The chain couples TRBV2 to TRBJ2-4, with D possibly TRBD1 on 7 matching bases. Trimming took 7 bases from V and 6 from J, leaving 16 bases between them. The CDR3 is 14 residues long. The germline CDR1 and CDR2 sequences are SNHLY and FYNNEI. The CDR3 sequence: CASTGGTCGNIQYF. The CDR3 nucleotides read TGTGCCAGCACAGGGGGGACATGCGGAAACATTCAGTACTTC.

The chain links TRBV25-1 to TRBJ1-1; no firm D call. This CDR3 region has 12 residues. The V and J ends lost 1 base and 5 bases respectively, with 5 bases between them. Per germline, CDR1 MGHDK and CDR2 SYGVNS. The CDR3 here is CASSESGTEAFF. The CDR3 nucleotides are TGTGCCAGCAGTGAATCAGGAACTGAAGCTTTCTTT.

This rearrangement joins TRBV14 to TRBJ2-2; D might be TRBD2 (5 bases). The CDR3 has 14 residues. CDR1 and CDR2 from the germline V gene are SGHDN and FVKESK. The ends were cut back, 4 bases at V and 5 bases at J, with 11 bases in the middle. The chain's CDR3 is CASSLRGWTGELFF. The CDR3 bases are TGTGCCAGCAGCCTCCGAGGGTGGACCGGGGAGCTGTTTTTT.

This clonotype has ten or more counts. V is TRBV30 and J is TRBJ2-1; D assignment may be TRBD1 or TRBD2 (6 bases each). The ends were cut back, 1 base at V and 14 bases at J, with 12 bases in the middle. Per germline, CDR1 GTSNPN and CDR2 SVGIG (reference sequence). The CDR3 totals 11 residues. CDR3 amino acids: CAWSAGGAEFF. CDR3 sequence (DNA): TGTGCCTGGAGTGCCGGGGGCGCCGAGTTCTTC. The whole variable domain, remainder taken from reference TRBV30 and TRBJ2-1, is SQTIHQWPATLVQPVGSPLSLECTVEGTSNPNLYWYRQAAGRGLQLLFYSVGIGQISSEVPQNLSASRPQDRQFILSSKKLLLSDSGFYLCAWSAGGAEFFGPGTRLTVL.

This clonotype was observed at least ten times. The CDR3 DNA reads as TGCAGTGCTAAAACAGGGATAGCCCCCGATGAGCAGTTCTTC. Amino acid sequence: CSAKTGIAPDEQFF. The chain combines TRBV20-1 with TRBJ2-1; D possibly corresponds to TRBD1 (6 bases). V dropped 4 bases and J dropped 8 bases, with 18 bases sitting between them. The germline V gene encodes CDR1 DFQATT and CDR2 SNEGSKA (reference sequence). This CDR3 is 14 amino acids long.

This clonotype occurred many times. J is TRBJ2-3 and V is TRBV7-2, with D unresolved. The CDR3 covers 13 residues. CDR1 is SGHTA and CDR2 is FQGNSA in the germline V gene. The V gene lost 5 bases and the J gene lost 1 base, with 7 bases spanning the gap. The CDR3 here is CASSQTRTDTQYF. The CDR3 DNA sequence: TGTGCCAGCAGCCAGACTCGCACAGATACGCAGTATTTT. Full variable domain (outside the CDR3, taken from reference TRBV7-2 and TRBJ2-3): GAGVSQSPSNKVTEKGKDVELRCDPISGHTALYWYRQSLGQGLEFLIYFQGNSAPDKSGLPSDRFSAERTGGSVSTLTIQRTQQEDSAVYLCASSQTRTDTQYFGPGTRLTVL.

In its sample, this clonotype was seen many times. The chain employs TRBV12-3 or TRBV12-4 and TRBJ2-1, with a weak D call TRBD1 (5 bases). V lost 6 bases and J 10 bases, leaving 10 bases between the germline ends. CDR3 length: 11 residues. For the CDR3, the DNA is TGTGCCAGCAGCAACAGGCTCGAGCAGTTCTTC. Its protein is CASSNRLEQFF.

This clonotype occurred many times. This chain joins TRBV6-6 and TRBJ1-5, with a weak D call TRBD1 (6 bases). Trimming took 5 bases from V and 3 from J, leaving 17 bases between them. The germline gives CDR1 MNHNY, CDR2 SVGAGI (reference sequence). This CDR3 has 16 residues. This chain's CDR3 is CASSERPGHFNQPQHF. For the CDR3, the DNA is TGTGCCAGCAGTGAACGTCCGGGACACTTCAATCAGCCCCAGCATTTT.

By frequency in the sample, this clonotype is medium-sized. The chain recombines TRBV29-1 with TRBJ2-1; 8 bases match TRBD2. The CDR3 spans 16 residues. Unmatched junction bases numbered 12, after V lost 4 bases and J lost 4 bases. Per the germline V gene, CDR1 is SQVTM and CDR2 is ANQGSEA. The CDR3 region is CSVVSLGGTRYNEQFF. The CDR3 DNA reads as TGCAGCGTTGTTTCTTTAGGTGGGACTAGGTACAATGAGCAGTTCTTC.

This clonotype was seen a handful of times. This chain uses TRBV6-5 with TRBJ1-6, with D tentatively TRBD1 (5 bases). Trimming took 4 bases from V and 14 from J, leaving 18 bases between them. Germline loops: CDR1 MNHEY, CDR2 SVGAGI. This CDR3 has 14 amino acids. Here the CDR3 reads CASSFSTGGEALHF. Here the CDR3 DNA reads TGTGCCAGCAGTTTCTCCACAGGCGGGGAGGCCCTCCACTTT.

The V call is TRBV29-1, the J call TRBJ2-6; no clear D. Deletions cut 1 base from V and 0 bases from J, with 7 bases between. The germline CDR1 and CDR2 sequences are SQVTM and ANQGSEA. The CDR3 sequence is 15 residues long. CDR3 protein: CSVEVPNSGANVLTF. The CDR3 nucleotides read TGCAGCGTTGAAGTTCCGAACTCTGGGGCCAACGTCCTGACTTTC.

This clonotype was detected a few times. The chain uses TRBV19 and TRBJ1-2; D may be TRBD1 (5 bases). Germline CDR1 LNHDA, CDR2 SQIVND (reference sequence). This CDR3 comprises 13 residues. Trimming stripped 8 bases from V and 6 bases from J, with 16 bases between. CDR3 sequence reads: CASGPTGYDGYTF. The CDR3 bases are TGTGCCAGTGGGCCTACAGGTTACGATGGCTACACCTTC.

This clonotype was seen many times. The chain uses TRBV15 and TRBJ1-5; D unresolved. Trimming took 5 bases from V and 9 from J, leaving 11 bases between them. Germline-derived CDR1 and CDR2 are LNHNV and YYDKDF (reference sequence). The CDR3 is 12 amino acids. CDR3: CATSPVRAPQHF. The DNA of the CDR3 is TGTGCCACCAGCCCTGTCCGGGCGCCCCAGCATTTT.

Only a few counts were recorded for this clonotype. The chain couples TRBV7-3 to TRBJ2-1; 8 bases map to TRBD2. Germline CDR1 is SGHTA and CDR2 is FQGTGA. J was trimmed by 13 bases and V by 5 bases; bases with no gene match: 7. The CDR3 loop spans 12 amino acids. DNA of the CDR3: TGTGCCAGCAGCCCGGGGGGGCCAGAACAGTTCTTC. Protein sequence: CASSPGGPEQFF.

This clonotype has a count of ten or more. CDR3 amino acids: CASNLVEVKQYNSPLHF. The CDR3 DNA reads as TGTGCCAGTAACCTGGTGGAAGTGAAACAGTATAATTCACCCCTCCACTTT. The chain couples TRBV6-6 to TRBJ1-6; D unresolved. This CDR3 comprises 17 residues. V lost 9 bases and J lost 4, with 22 bases in between. The germline V gene has CDR1 MNHNY and CDR2 SVGAGI (reference sequence).

This clonotype was found many times. This rearrangement joins TRBV2 to TRBJ1-1; no firm D call. Trimming took 4 bases from V and 0 from J, leaving 9 bases between them. This CDR3 has 14 amino acids. CDR1 SNHLY and CDR2 FYNNEI come from the germline V gene. This chain's CDR3 is CASSVSGVNTEAFF. DNA for the CDR3: TGTGCCAGCAGTGTTTCTGGGGTGAACACTGAAGCTTTCTTT.

The rearrangement joins TRBV7-9 to TRBJ2-5; perhaps D is TRBD1 or TRBD2 (5 bases each). CDR1 and CDR2 from the germline V gene are SEHNR and FQNEAQ (reference sequence). V was trimmed by 1 base and J by 1 base, leaving 10 bases between them. There are 15 residues in the CDR3. Here the CDR3 DNA reads TGTGCCAGCAGCTTAGTTCCGGGACGCCAAGAGACCCAGTACTTC. This sequence encodes CASSLVPGRQETQYF.